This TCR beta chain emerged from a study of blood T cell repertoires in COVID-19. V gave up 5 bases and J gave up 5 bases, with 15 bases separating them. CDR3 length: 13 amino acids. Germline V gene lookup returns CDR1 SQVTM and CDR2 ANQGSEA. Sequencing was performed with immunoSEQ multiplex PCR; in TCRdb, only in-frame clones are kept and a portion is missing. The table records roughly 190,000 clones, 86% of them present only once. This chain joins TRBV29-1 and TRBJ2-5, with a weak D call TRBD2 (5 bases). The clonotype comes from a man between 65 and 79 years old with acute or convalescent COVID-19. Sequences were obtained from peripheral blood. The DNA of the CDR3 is TGCAGCGTTTGCGAGGGAGTTGGGGAGACCCAGTACTTC. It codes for CSVCEGVGETQYF.